This T cell receptor beta chain stems from a study of blood T cells in healthy people across ages. General study findings and limits: Long-lived donors exceeded aged donors in naive CD4+ cells and diversity.

The germline V and J ends were trimmed by 4 bases and 13 bases, with 14 bases remaining between them. Looked up from germline, CDR1 is MDHEN and CDR2 is SYDVKM. This CDR3 spans 12 amino acids. Note on this clonotype: Its cognate antigen is unknown.

A second roughly 7 to 12 cycle PCR used barcoded and J-beta primers. Carrying 12 random nucleotides, a template-switch adaptor labeled each individual cDNA molecule. A minimum of 2.5 million CDR3-containing paired-end reads was obtained for each sample. TCRdb reprocessed the 5' RACE reads via MiXCR and lists one record per CDR3 protein. The sample yields 1.5 million to 2 million distinct CDR3 sequences, around 36% seen once. A minimum of 6 million PBMCs was isolated per sample. Sequencing input: blood. The chain uses TRBV28 and TRBJ2-4, with a possible D match to TRBD2 (5 bases). The sequence derives from a woman aged 25 to 45 in good health. As DNA, the CDR3 is TGTGCCAGCAGTTGGAAAGGTGGGGAGCAGTACTTC. It encodes CASSWKGGEQYF.